The rows below give T cell receptor beta chains drawn from one sample of a study of CXCR3-negative and CXCR3-positive naive CD8 T cells. Following a re-call of the 5' RACE reads, TCRdb has one entry per CDR3 protein and lacks DNA. The repertoire table contains about 92,000 distinct CDR3 sequences. Material for sequencing was naive CXCR3+ CD8+ T cells from blood. Receptor source: a human donor in good health. Some clones in this sample may be carry-over from other donors' samples. Each CDR3 is given with its conserved first and last residue.

cdr3_length j_call v_call cdr3_aa
15 TRBJ2-7 TRBV20-1 CSAAPGAGGFFEQYF
18 TRBJ2-1 TRBV7-6 CASSFEVPGPSSYNEQFF
14 TRBJ2-2 TRBV29-1 CSVEGDTNTGELFF
14 TRBJ2-5 TRBV12-3/TRBV12-4 CASSLLVNQETQYF
17 TRBJ2-7 TRBV7-6 CASSLEDIGRGPYEQYF
16 TRBJ2-2 TRBV11-2 CASSLTGRDRTGELFF
13 TRBJ1-2 TRBV7-2 CASSSWTNYGYTF
14 TRBJ1-1 TRBV20-1 CSARTTGAATEAFF
13 TRBJ2-5 TRBV12-3/TRBV12-4 CASSFKGQETQYF
15 TRBJ2-7 TRBV6-5 CASSSPGLESYEQYF
14 TRBJ2-7 TRBV6-5 CASSTGTSFYEQYF
11 TRBJ2-5 TRBV12-3/TRBV12-4 CASRTGETQYF
14 TRBJ2-7 TRBV13 CASSPGTDSYEQYF
13 TRBJ2-1 TRBV5-1 CASSETPYNEQFF
14 TRBJ2-7 TRBV15 CATSSRDETYEQYF
13 TRBJ1-5 TRBV28 CASRLYSNQPQHF
14 TRBJ2-3 TRBV7-6 CASSLEAGTDTQYF
14 TRBJ2-2 TRBV28 CASSLYTTTGELFF
16 TRBJ2-7 TRBV21-1 CASSSKETPRGDEQYF
13 TRBJ1-1 TRBV19 CASSMDLVLEAFF
17 TRBJ2-2 TRBV6-6 CASSYSLTGTSDGELFF
15 TRBJ2-7 TRBV4-1 CASSPGQAPSHEQYF
16 TRBJ2-2 TRBV10-3 CAIRKPSGGNTGELFF
19 TRBJ1-5 TRBV28 CASSLLVQVGLQGNQPQHF
15 TRBJ2-3 TRBV20-1 CSVTPGAGEADTQYF
14 TRBJ2-2 TRBV6-4 CASSRLAESGELFF